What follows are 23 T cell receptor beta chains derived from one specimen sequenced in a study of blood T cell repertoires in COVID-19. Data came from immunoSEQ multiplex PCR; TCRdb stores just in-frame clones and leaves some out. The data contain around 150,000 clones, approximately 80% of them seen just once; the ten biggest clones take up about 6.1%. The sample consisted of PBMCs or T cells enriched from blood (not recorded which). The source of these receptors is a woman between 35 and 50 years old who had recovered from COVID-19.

CDR3 amino acids: CASSPGQGARINTEAFF. The CDR3 region has the DNA TGTGCCAGCTCACCAGGACAGGGGGCGAGAATTAACACTGAAGCTTTCTTT. The rearrangement links TRBV18 to TRBJ1-1; 11 nucleotides line up with TRBD1. Germline CDR1 and CDR2: KGHSH and LQKENI. This CDR3 contains 17 residues. Germline trimming cut 2 bases from V and 2 bases from J; bases unmatched to any gene: 7.

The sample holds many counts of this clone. The CDR3 nucleotides are TGTGCCAGCAGTCGGGGGTCCTACAATGAGCAGTTCTTC. Translating it yields CASSRGSYNEQFF. The chain couples TRBV12-3 or TRBV12-4 to TRBJ2-1; perhaps TRBD2 as D (6 bases). Trimming left V 5 bases short and J 1 base short, with 6 bases between. CDR3 length equals 13 residues.

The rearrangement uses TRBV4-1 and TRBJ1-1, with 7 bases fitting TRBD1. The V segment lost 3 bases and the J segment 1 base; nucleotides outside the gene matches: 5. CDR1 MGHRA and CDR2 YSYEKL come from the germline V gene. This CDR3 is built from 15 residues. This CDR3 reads CASSHTGVGNTEAFF. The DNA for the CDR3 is TGCGCCAGCAGCCACACAGGGGTCGGGAACACTGAAGCTTTCTTT.

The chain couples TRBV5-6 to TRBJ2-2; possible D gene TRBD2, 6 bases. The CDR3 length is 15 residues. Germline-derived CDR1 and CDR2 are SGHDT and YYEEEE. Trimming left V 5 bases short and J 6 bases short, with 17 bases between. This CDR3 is CASRLGTFSSGELFF. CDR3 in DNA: TGTGCCAGCAGATTAGGGACTTTTAGCTCCGGGGAGCTGTTTTTT.

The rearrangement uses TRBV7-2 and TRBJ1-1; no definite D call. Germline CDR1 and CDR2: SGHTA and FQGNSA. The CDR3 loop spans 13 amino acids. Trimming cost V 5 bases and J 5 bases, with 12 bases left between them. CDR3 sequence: CASSLGFRTEAFF. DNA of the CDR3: TGTGCCAGCAGCCTCGGGTTTCGGACTGAAGCTTTCTTT.

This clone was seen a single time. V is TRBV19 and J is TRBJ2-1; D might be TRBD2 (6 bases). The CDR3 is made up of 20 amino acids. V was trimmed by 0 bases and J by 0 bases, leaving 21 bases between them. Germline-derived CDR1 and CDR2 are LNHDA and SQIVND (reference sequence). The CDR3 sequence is CASSIEGLYVPAGSYNEQFF. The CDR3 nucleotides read TGTGCCAGTAGTATAGAGGGACTGTACGTCCCAGCGGGCTCCTACAATGAGCAGTTCTTC.

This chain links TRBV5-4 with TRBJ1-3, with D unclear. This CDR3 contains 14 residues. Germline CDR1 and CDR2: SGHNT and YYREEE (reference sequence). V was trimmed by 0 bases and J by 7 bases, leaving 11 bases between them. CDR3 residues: CASSLAGGRNTIYF. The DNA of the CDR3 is TGTGCCAGCAGCTTGGCGGGAGGCCGTAACACCATATATTTT.

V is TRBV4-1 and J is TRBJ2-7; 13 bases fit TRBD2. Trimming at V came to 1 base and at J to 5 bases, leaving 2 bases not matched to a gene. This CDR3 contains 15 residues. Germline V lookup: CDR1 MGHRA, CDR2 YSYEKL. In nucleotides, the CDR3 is TGCGCCAGCAGCCAAGGAGGACTAGCGGGGGACGAGCAGTACTTC. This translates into CASSQGGLAGDEQYF.

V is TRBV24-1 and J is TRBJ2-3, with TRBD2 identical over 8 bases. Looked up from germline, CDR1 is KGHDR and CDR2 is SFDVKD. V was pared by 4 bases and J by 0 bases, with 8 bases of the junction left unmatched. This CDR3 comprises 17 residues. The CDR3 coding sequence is TGTGCCACCAGTGACTCAACTAGCGGATCTAGCACAGATACGCAGTATTTT. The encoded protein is CATSDSTSGSSTDTQYF.

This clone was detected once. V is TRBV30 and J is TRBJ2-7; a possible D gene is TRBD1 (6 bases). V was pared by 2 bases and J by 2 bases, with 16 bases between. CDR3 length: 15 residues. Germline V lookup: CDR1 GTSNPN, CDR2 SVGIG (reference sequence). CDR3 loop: CAWSSPRGSTYEQYF. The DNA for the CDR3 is TGTGCCTGGAGTTCCCCCAGGGGCTCCACCTACGAGCAGTACTTC.

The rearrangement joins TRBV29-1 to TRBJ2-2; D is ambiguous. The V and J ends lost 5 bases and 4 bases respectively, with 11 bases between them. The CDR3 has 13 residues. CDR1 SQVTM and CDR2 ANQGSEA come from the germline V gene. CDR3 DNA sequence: TGCAGCGTTTCAACAGAGTTCACCGGGGAGCTGTTTTTT. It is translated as CSVSTEFTGELFF.

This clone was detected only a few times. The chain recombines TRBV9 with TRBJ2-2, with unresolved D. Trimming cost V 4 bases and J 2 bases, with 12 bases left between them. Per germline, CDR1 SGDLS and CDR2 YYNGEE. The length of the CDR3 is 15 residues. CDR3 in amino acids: CASSPDWKNTGELFF. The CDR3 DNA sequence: TGTGCCAGCAGCCCAGACTGGAAAAACACCGGGGAGCTGTTTTTT.

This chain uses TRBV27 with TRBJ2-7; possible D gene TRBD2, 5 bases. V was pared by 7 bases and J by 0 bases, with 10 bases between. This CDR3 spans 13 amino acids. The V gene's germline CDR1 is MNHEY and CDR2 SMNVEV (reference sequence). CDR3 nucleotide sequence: TGTGCCAGCAAGGACTTGAGCTCCTACGAGCAGTACTTC. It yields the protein CASKDLSSYEQYF.

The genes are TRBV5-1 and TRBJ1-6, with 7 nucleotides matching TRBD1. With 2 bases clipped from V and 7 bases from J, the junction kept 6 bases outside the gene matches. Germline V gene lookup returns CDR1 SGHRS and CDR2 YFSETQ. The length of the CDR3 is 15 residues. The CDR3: CASSFEGARNSPLHF. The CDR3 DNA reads TGCGCCAGCAGCTTCGAGGGGGCGAGGAATTCACCCCTCCACTTT. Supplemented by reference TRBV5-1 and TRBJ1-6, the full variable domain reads KAGVTQTPRYLIKTRGQQVTLSCSPISGHRSVSWYQQTPGQGLQFLFEYFSETQRNKGNFPGRFSGRQFSNSRSEMNVSTLELGDSALYLCASSFEGARNSPLHFGNGTRLTVT.

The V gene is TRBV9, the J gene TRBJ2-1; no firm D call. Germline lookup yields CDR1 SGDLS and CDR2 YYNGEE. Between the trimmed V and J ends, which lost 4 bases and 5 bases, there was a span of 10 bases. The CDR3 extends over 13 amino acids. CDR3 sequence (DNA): TGTGCCAGCAGCCCTAGTGTCCACAATGAGCAGTTCTTC. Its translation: CASSPSVHNEQFF. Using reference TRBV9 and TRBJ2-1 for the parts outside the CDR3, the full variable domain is DSGVTQTPKHLITATGQRVTLRCSPRSGDLSVYWYQQSLDQGLQFLIQYYNGEERAKGNILERFSAQQFPDLHSELNLSSLELGDSALYFCASSPSVHNEQFFGPGTRLTVL.

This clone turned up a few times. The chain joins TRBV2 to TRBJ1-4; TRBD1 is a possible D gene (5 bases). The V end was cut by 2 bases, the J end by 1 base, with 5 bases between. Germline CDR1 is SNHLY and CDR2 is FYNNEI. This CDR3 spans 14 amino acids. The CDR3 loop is CASSEQGTNEKLFF. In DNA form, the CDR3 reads TGTGCCAGCAGTGAACAGGGAACTAATGAAAAACTGTTTTTT.

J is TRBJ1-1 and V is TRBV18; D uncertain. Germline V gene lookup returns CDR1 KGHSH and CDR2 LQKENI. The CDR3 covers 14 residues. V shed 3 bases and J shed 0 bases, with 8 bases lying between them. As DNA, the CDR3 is TGTGCCAGCTCACCCTCAACAGTGAACACTGAAGCTTTCTTT. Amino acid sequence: CASSPSTVNTEAFF.

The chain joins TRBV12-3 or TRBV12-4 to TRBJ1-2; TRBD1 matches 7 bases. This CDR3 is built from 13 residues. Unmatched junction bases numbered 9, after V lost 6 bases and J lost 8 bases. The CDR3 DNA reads TGTGCCAGCAGCACAGAGGGGGCGCGGGGCTACACCTTC. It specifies CASSTEGARGYTF.

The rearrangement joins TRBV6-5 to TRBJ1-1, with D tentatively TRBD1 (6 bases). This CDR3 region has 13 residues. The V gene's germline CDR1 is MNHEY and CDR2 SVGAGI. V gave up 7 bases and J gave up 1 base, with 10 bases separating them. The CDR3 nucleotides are TGTGCCAGCATTCCGACAGGGAACACTGAAGCTTTCTTT. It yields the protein CASIPTGNTEAFF.

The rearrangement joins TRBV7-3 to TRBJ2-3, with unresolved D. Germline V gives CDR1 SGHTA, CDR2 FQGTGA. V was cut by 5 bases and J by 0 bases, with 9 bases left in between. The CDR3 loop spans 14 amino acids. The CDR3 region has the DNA TGTGCCAGCAGCCCTTCCTATAGCACAGATACGCAGTATTTT. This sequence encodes CASSPSYSTDTQYF.

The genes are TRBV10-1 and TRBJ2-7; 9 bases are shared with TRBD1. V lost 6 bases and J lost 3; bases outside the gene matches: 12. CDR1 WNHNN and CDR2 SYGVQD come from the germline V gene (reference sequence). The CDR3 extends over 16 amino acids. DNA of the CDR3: TGCGCCAGCAGCGGGGGACAGGGTAGTTTCAGCTACGAGCAGTACTTC. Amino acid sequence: CASSGGQGSFSYEQYF.

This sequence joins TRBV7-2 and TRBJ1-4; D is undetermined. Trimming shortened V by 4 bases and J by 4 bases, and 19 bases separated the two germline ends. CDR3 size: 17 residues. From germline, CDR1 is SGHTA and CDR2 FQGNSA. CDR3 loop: CASSSLGRAAYNEKLFF. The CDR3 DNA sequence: TGTGCCAGCAGCTCCCTCGGGAGGGCAGCCTATAATGAAAAACTGTTTTTT.

The CDR3 DNA reads TGTGCCAGTAGAACAGGGGATGGCTACACCTTC. Translation gives CASRTGDGYTF. This sequence joins TRBV19 and TRBJ1-2; 7 bases match TRBD1. This CDR3 is built from 11 residues. Germline-derived CDR1 and CDR2 are LNHDA and SQIVND (reference sequence). Losses at the gene ends were 6 bases for V and 6 bases for J; bases not matched to a gene: 1.